The 32 T cell receptor beta chains given below trace back to one sample, sequenced in a study of T cells in women clearing cervical HPV infection listed by TCRdb under 2018. Library creation used the immunoSEQ multiplex PCR assay. TCRdb took this table from immuneACCESS and kept in-frame rearrangements with V and J called. Such tables lack part of the clones; where checked against another copy, unresolved V genes explain under half of the gap, and the rest is unexplained. Per the sample table, the count is some 20,000 clones. In total, the top ten clones hold about 5% of the sample. The sequencing sample was made of blood buffy coat. Source of these receptors: a woman aged 18-70 years with a cervical HPV16 infection that either progressed to CIN3+ or cleared (not recorded which).

As concerns this clone: The sequenced fragment ends 3 residues before the CDR3 boundary, so the rest is inferred from the germline J gene. The chain joins TRBV12-3 or TRBV12-4 to TRBJ2-2, with 10 bases identical to TRBD1. The CDR3 is 15 residues long. The CDR3 here is CASRPGTGVNEKLFF. The CDR3 DNA, read in part, is TGTGCCAGCAGACCCGGGACAGGGGTTAATGAAAAG.

To note about this clone: Coverage ceases 3 residues before the CDR3 finishes, and the germline J gene fills in the end. This chain uses TRBV7-2 with TRBJ1-6, with 7 bases identical to TRBD1. V gave up 4 bases and J gave up 10 bases; unmatched junction bases: 10. The CDR3 consists of 15 residues. Germline lookup yields CDR1 SGHTA and CDR2 FQGNSA. This chain's CDR3 is CASSSPTGARSPLHF. CDR3 DNA (partial): TGTGCCAGCAGCTCACCCACAGGGGCACGCTCACCC. Looking up the rest from reference TRBV7-2 and TRBJ1-6 gives the full variable domain: GAGVSQSPSNKVTEKGKDVELRCDPISGHTALYWYRQSLGQGLEFLIYFQGNSAPDKSGLPSDRFSAERTGGSVSTLTIQRTQQEDSAVYLCASSSPTGARSPLHFGNGTRLTVT.

Comments on this clone: The read ends 3 residues shy of where the CDR3 ends; the end is completed using the germline J gene. V usage is TRBV4-1 and J usage is TRBJ2-5; maybe TRBD1 (6 bases). The V end lost 4 bases, the J end lost 4 bases, and 10 bases lay between the germline ends. The CDR3 extends over 13 amino acids. The germline V gene has CDR1 MGHRA and CDR2 YSYEKL. The CDR3 loop is CASSLQGTETQYF. The sequenced part of the CDR3 DNA is TGCGCCAGCAGCCTTCAGGGGACAGAGACC.

Incomplete CDR3 DNA: TGTGCCAGCAGCTTAAATGGCGGGGGGTGGTACGAG. Protein product: CASSLNGGGWYE. The CDR3, in full, reads CASSLNGGGWYEQYF. The chain links TRBV7-3 to TRBJ2-7; TRBD2 agrees at 8 bases. Read coverage stops 3 residues before the CDR3 terminus; the germline J gene supplies the remainder. The J segment lost 4 bases and the V segment lost 1 base, leaving 6 bases of the junction unmatched. Germline V gives CDR1 SGHTA, CDR2 FQGTGA. The CDR3 is made up of 15 amino acids.

With respect to this clone: The read ends 3 residues before the CDR3 terminus; that terminus is restored from the germline J gene. This chain uses TRBV6-2 or TRBV6-3 with TRBJ1-5, with D possibly being TRBD1 (5 bases). V was trimmed by 8 bases and J by 3 bases, leaving 11 bases between them. The CDR3 is 13 residues long. Germline CDR1 reads MNHEY; CDR2 reads SVGEGT. The CDR3 DNA, read in part, is TGTGCCAGCGCCGCGGGGCCCAATCAGCCC. Translating gives CASAAGPNQP. The entire CDR3 sequence reads CASAAGPNQPQHF.

The sequenced CDR3 bases are TGTGCCAGCAGTTTGGGCAGGGGGTACGAG. Protein: CASSLGRGYE. The complete CDR3 reads CASSLGRGYEQYF. This rearrangement joins TRBV27 to TRBJ2-7, with 7 bases that match TRBD1. Read sequence stops 3 residues before the CDR3 end, and the germline J gene provides the missing end. CDR3 length equals 13 residues. The trim removed 3 bases at V and 4 bases at J, leaving 3 bases unmatched. From germline, CDR1 is MNHEY and CDR2 SMNVEV (reference sequence).

Note on this clone: The junction differs from germline at one of its ends, possibly a read error. The observed sequence ends 3 residues before the CDR3 terminus, with the missing tail filled in from the germline J gene. The V call is TRBV4-2, the J call TRBJ2-2; TRBD2 matches 11 bases. The CDR3 consists of 17 residues. Per the germline V gene, CDR1 is LGHNA and CDR2 is YNFKEQ. This CDR3 is CASSQVVTSGDTGELFF. The CDR3 DNA, read in part, is TGCGCCAGCAGCCAAGTGGTGACTAGCGGGGACACCGGGGAG.

About this clone itself: The junction departs from germline at one end; a sequencing error may be responsible. Read sequence stops 3 residues before the CDR3 end, and the germline J gene provides the missing end. This sequence joins TRBV4-2 and TRBJ2-5, with TRBD1 matching 9 bases. Looked up from germline, CDR1 is LGHNA and CDR2 is YNFKEQ. The CDR3 loop spans 18 amino acids. The CDR3 here is CASSQGLGTGIGQETQYF. Partial CDR3 DNA: TGCGCCAGCAGCCAAGGATTGGGGACAGGGATAGGCCAAGAGACC.

Note on this clone: The read ends 3 residues shy of where the CDR3 ends; the end is completed using the germline J gene. The chain employs TRBV18 and TRBJ1-6, with D maybe TRBD1 (6 bases). This CDR3 spans 15 amino acids. CDR1 and CDR2 from the germline V gene are KGHSH and LQKENI. V was trimmed by 4 bases and J by 10 bases, leaving 17 bases between them. CDR3 loop: CASSQTTGIGSPLHF. CDR3 DNA, as far as it was read: TGTGCCAGCTCACAGACCACAGGGATCGGCTCACCC.

As for this clone: A junction end diverges from the germline sequence, so it may reflect a read error. The read ends 3 residues before the CDR3 terminus; that terminus is restored from the germline J gene. The chain couples TRBV7-2 to TRBJ2-3, with TRBD1 identical over 7 bases. The germline gives CDR1 SGHTA, CDR2 FQGNSA. The CDR3 is 13 residues long. The CDR3 bases that were read are TGTGCCAGCAGCCCTGGACAGGCAGAGACG. This codes for CASSPGQAET. The whole CDR3 reads CASSPGQAETQYF.

Notes on this clone: The read terminates 3 residues ahead of where the CDR3 ends, so the germline J gene completes it. J is TRBJ2-7 and V is TRBV2; D might be TRBD1 (7 bases). The length of the CDR3 is 16 residues. Trimming took 3 bases from V and 0 from J, leaving 15 bases between them. Germline CDR1 is SNHLY and CDR2 is FYNNEI. CDR3 bases read: TGTGCCAGCAGTGACCCAGGGGGGCGAAGCTCCTACGAG. Translating gives CASSDPGGRSSYE. The CDR3 as a whole reads CASSDPGGRSSYEQYF.

A word on this clone: The sequenced fragment ends 3 residues before the CDR3 boundary, so the rest is inferred from the germline J gene. The rearrangement uses TRBV23-1 and TRBJ1-5, with 9 bases lining up with TRBD1. TRBV23-1 is sorted into the ORF group, with uncertain function. V lost 7 bases, J lost 5 bases, and 9 bases stayed unmatched. CDR3 length: 15 amino acids. The CDR3 loop reads CASTRGTGRHQPQHF. The CDR3 DNA, read in part, is TGCGCCAGCACGAGAGGGACAGGGCGACATCAGCCC.

For this clone: The CDR3 is cut off 3 residues early in the read; its end comes from the germline J gene. Within the sample, other DNA sequences also encode this same CDR3. The V call is TRBV2, the J call TRBJ1-3; 7 positions match TRBD1. Germline V gene sequence: CDR1 SNHLY, CDR2 FYNNEI. V was clipped by 5 bases and J by 0 bases; unmatched bases: 4. The CDR3 runs 15 residues. The part of the CDR3 DNA that was read is TGTGCCAGCAGTATGACAGGGAGCTCTGGAAACACC. Protein product: CASSMTGSSGNT. From start to end, the CDR3 is CASSMTGSSGNTIYF.

As concerns this clone: Sequencing ends 3 residues short of the CDR3 end; the germline J gene provides the rest. The chain uses TRBV7-3 and TRBJ1-6; D possibly corresponds to TRBD1 (5 bases). Germline values: CDR1 SGHTA, CDR2 FQGTGA. Deletions cut 5 bases from V and 5 bases from J, with 10 bases between. CDR3 size: 14 residues. The CDR3 here is CASSLDTNNSPLHF. CDR3 DNA, as far as it was read: TGTGCCAGCAGCCTGGACACGAATAATTCACCC.

With respect to this clone: The missing CDR3 end, 3 residues past where the read stops, is filled in from the germline J gene. V usage is TRBV7-9 and J usage is TRBJ1-1; no clear D gene. Germline lookup yields CDR1 SEHNR and CDR2 FQNEAQ (reference sequence). CDR3 size: 10 residues. The CDR3: CASSLAAAFF. CDR3 DNA, as far as it was read: TGTGCCAGCAGCTTAGCGGCA.

In regard to this clone: Coverage ceases 3 residues before the CDR3 finishes, and the germline J gene fills in the end. V is TRBV6-2 or TRBV6-3 and J is TRBJ1-2, with D possibly being TRBD1 (5 bases). The CDR3 has 15 amino acids. CDR1 is MNHEY and CDR2 is SVGEGT in the germline V gene. The CDR3 loop is CASSPLRQGEKGYTF. The sequenced CDR3 bases are TGTGCCAGCAGTCCTTTACGACAAGGGGAGAAGGGC.

On this clone: The read ends 3 residues early relative to the CDR3; the germline J gene fills the gap. The rearrangement joins TRBV7-2 to TRBJ1-2, with TRBD1 matching 9 bases. In germline, CDR1 is SGHTA, CDR2 FQGNSA. The CDR3 has 15 residues. The chain's CDR3 is CASSQPGQGAYDYTF. CDR3 bases read: TGTGCCAGCAGCCAACCGGGACAGGGAGCCTACGAC.

In the case of this clone: The read halts 3 residues ahead of the CDR3 end, with the missing end drawn from the germline J gene. V usage is TRBV7-9 and J usage is TRBJ1-2, with D unresolved. There are 15 residues in the CDR3. The germline V gene has CDR1 SEHNR and CDR2 FQNEAQ (reference sequence). Incomplete CDR3 DNA: TGTGCCAGCAGCTTAGCACTAGCGGGGATGGATGAC. This translates into CASSLALAGMDD. The entire CDR3 reads CASSLALAGMDDYTF. The full variable domain, rest sourced from reference TRBV7-9 and TRBJ1-2, is DTGVSQNPRHKITKRGQNVTFRCDPISEHNRLYWYRQTLGQGPEFLTYFQNEAQLEKSRLLSDRFSAERPKGSFSTLEIQRTEQGDSAMYLCASSLALAGMDDYTFGSGTRLTVV.

Note on this clone: The junction differs from germline at one of its ends, possibly a read error. Read coverage stops 3 residues before the CDR3 terminus; the germline J gene supplies the remainder. Other nucleotide sequences from this sample produce the same CDR3. V is TRBV7-9 and J is TRBJ1-3, with a tentative D call TRBD1 (5 bases). Germline V gene sequence: CDR1 SEHNR, CDR2 FQNEAQ (reference sequence). The CDR3 runs 13 residues. The CDR3: CASKGHSGNTIYF. The CDR3 DNA, read in part, is TGTGCCAGCAAGGGGCACTCTGGAAACACA. Filled out from reference TRBV7-9 and TRBJ1-3, the complete variable domain reads DTGVSQNPRHKITKRGQNVTFRCDPISEHNRLYWYRQTLGQGPEFLTYFQNEAQLEKSRLLSDRFSAERPKGSFSTLEIQRTEQGDSAMYLCASKGHSGNTIYFGEGSWLTVV.

As to this clone: The read ends 3 residues early relative to the CDR3; the germline J gene fills the gap. The chain uses TRBV7-2 and TRBJ2-3; D is perhaps TRBD1 or TRBD2 (5 bases each). This CDR3 contains 15 residues. Germline V lookup: CDR1 SGHTA, CDR2 FQGNSA. V lost 8 bases and J 5 bases, leaving 20 bases between the germline ends. The sequenced CDR3 bases are TGTGCCAGCGCGACGAGGGGAACGTTAGGAGATACG. Its translation is CASATRGTLGDT. The CDR3, in full, reads CASATRGTLGDTQYF.

Regarding this clone: The CDR3 goes on 3 residues after the read ends, and that part is filled in from the germline J gene. The V call is TRBV28, the J call TRBJ1-2, with 7 bases lining up with TRBD1. Germline values: CDR1 MDHEN, CDR2 SYDVKM. J was trimmed by 7 bases and V by 6 bases; bases with no gene match: 23. The CDR3 extends over 18 amino acids. CDR3 in amino acids: CASSHRDSIYVALIGYTF. CDR3 DNA (partial): TGTGCCAGCAGCCATCGGGACAGCATCTATGTGGCACTTATTGGC.

As to this clone: The read ends 3 residues early relative to the CDR3; the germline J gene fills the gap. The chain combines TRBV16 with TRBJ1-6, with D hard to call. Germline CDR1 KGHSY, CDR2 FQNENV. Trimming removed 4 bases at V and 0 bases at J, with 7 bases between. There are 15 residues in the CDR3. The CDR3 loop is CASSRSGSYNSPLHF. CDR3 DNA (partial): TGTGCCAGCAGCCGGAGCGGCTCCTATAATTCACCC.

CDR3 sequence reads: CAISSTGSTPAEQFF. CDR3 DNA, as far as it was read: TGTGCCATCAGTTCGACAGGGTCGACGCCGGCTGAG. V and J are TRBV10-3 and TRBJ2-1, with 7 bases lining up with TRBD1. The DNA ends 3 residues before the CDR3 does, and the rest of the CDR3 is filled in from the germline J gene. The germline V gene has CDR1 ENHRY and CDR2 SYGVKD. V was pared by 5 bases and J by 9 bases, with 13 bases of the junction left unmatched. The CDR3 loop spans 15 amino acids.

A note on this clone: The CDR3 end falls 3 residues outside the read, so it is completed with the germline J gene. The genes are TRBV7-9 and TRBJ2-1; 7 bases map to TRBD1. Looked up from germline, CDR1 is SEHNR and CDR2 is FQNEAQ (reference sequence). The CDR3 spans 15 residues. J lost 2 bases, V lost 5 bases, and 6 bases had no gene match. The CDR3 is CASSPTGDPYNEQFF. CDR3 DNA, as far as it was read: TGTGCCAGCAGCCCAACAGGGGACCCCTACAATGAG.

About this clone itself: Sequencing ends 3 residues short of the CDR3 end; the germline J gene provides the rest. This chain connects TRBV11-2 to TRBJ1-3; TRBD1 is a possible D gene (5 bases). The CDR3 has 13 residues. Germline V gives CDR1 SGHAT, CDR2 FQNNGV. V shed 0 bases and J shed 9 bases, with 9 bases lying between them. The sequenced CDR3 bases are TGTGCCAGCAGCTTAGAGCCCGGGGGCACC. The encoded protein is CASSLEPGGT. The whole CDR3 region reads CASSLEPGGTIYF.

In the case of this clone: With the read ending 3 residues before the CDR3 end, the germline J gene is used to fill in that end. This rearrangement joins TRBV12-3 or TRBV12-4 to TRBJ2-3; D call uncertain. The CDR3 contains 11 residues. V shed 7 bases and J shed 4 bases, with 6 bases lying between them. Incomplete CDR3 DNA: TGTGCCAGCACGTTAGCAGATACG. It yields the protein CASTLADT. The CDR3 as a whole reads CASTLADTQYF.

In the case of this clone: Coverage ceases 3 residues before the CDR3 finishes, and the germline J gene fills in the end. V is TRBV6-2 or TRBV6-3 and J is TRBJ1-4, with D uncertain. Germline CDR1 and CDR2: MNHEY and SVGEGT. This CDR3 contains 17 residues. CDR3 in amino acids: CASSYSIAAEGGSPLFF. The CDR3 DNA, read in part, is TGTGCCAGCAGTTACTCGATAGCGGCGGAAGGCGGTTCACCA.

Notes on this clone: The read falls 3 residues short of the CDR3 end, and the missing part is taken from the germline J gene. The chain links TRBV20-1 to TRBJ2-5; 8 bases match TRBD1. CDR1 DFQATT and CDR2 SNEGSKA come from the germline V gene (reference sequence). Germline trimming cut 4 bases from V and 6 bases from J; bases unmatched to any gene: 7. This CDR3 has 13 residues. CDR3 sequence reads: CSAIVTGGKTQYF. The sequenced part of the CDR3 DNA is TGCAGTGCTATTGTTACAGGGGGAAAGACC.

The DNA read from the CDR3 is TGTGCCACCAGTGAACGGAGGTCTAGCGTGAACAATGAG. This gives the protein CATSERRSSVNNE. The full CDR3 is CATSERRSSVNNEQFF. The chain uses TRBV24-1 and TRBJ2-1; D is perhaps TRBD2 (6 bases). The read falls 3 residues short of the CDR3 end, and the missing part is taken from the germline J gene. CDR3 length: 16 amino acids. Germline values: CDR1 KGHDR, CDR2 SFDVKD. V gave up 4 bases and J gave up 5 bases, with 17 bases separating them.

On this clone: The read ends 3 residues before the CDR3 terminus; that terminus is restored from the germline J gene. The rearrangement uses TRBV14 and TRBJ1-1; no clear D. There are 13 residues in the CDR3. V shed 4 bases and J shed 4 bases, with 10 bases lying between them. Germline V gene lookup returns CDR1 SGHDN and CDR2 FVKESK. The CDR3 DNA, read in part, is TGTGCCAGCAGCCTGTGGGCGGGCACTGAA. As protein: CASSLWAGTE. The whole CDR3 protein is CASSLWAGTEAFF. Looking up the rest from reference TRBV14 and TRBJ1-1 gives the full variable domain: EAGVTQFPSHSVIEKGQTVTLRCDPISGHDNLYWYRRVMGKEIKFLLHFVKESKQDESGMPNNRFLAERTGGTYSTLKVQPAELEDSGVYFCASSLWAGTEAFFGQGTRLTVV.

Turning to this clone: The read is 3 residues too short to cover the CDR3 end, so that end is filled in from the germline J gene. V usage is TRBV30 and J usage is TRBJ2-7, with 8 bases lining up with TRBD1. Germline CDR1 GTSNPN, CDR2 SVGIG (reference sequence). Germline trimming cut 4 bases from V and 3 bases from J; bases unmatched to any gene: 8. The CDR3 runs to 14 residues. Incomplete CDR3 DNA: TGTGCCTGGATCCAGGACAGGGACGGCTACGAG. Protein sequence: CAWIQDRDGYE. In full, the CDR3 reads CAWIQDRDGYEQYF.

As to this clone: The read is 3 residues too short to cover the CDR3 end, so that end is filled in from the germline J gene. The genes are TRBV6-2 or TRBV6-3 and TRBJ2-1; 9 nucleotides line up with TRBD2. The CDR3 runs to 15 residues. Trimming took 2 bases from V and 7 from J; bases not matched to a gene: 6. Germline-derived CDR1 and CDR2 are MNHEY and SVGEGT. This chain's CDR3 is CASSYSSGGKNEQFF. The CDR3 bases that were read are TGTGCCAGCAGTTACAGCAGCGGGGGGAAGAATGAG.